The clone carrying this TCR beta chain has just a few counts. Carrying unique molecular identifiers, the cDNA also gained a universal primer site through template switching. TCRdb re-called the 5' RACE reads with MiXCR, one entry per CDR3 protein. The data contain about 240,000 distinct CDR3 sequences, 7.5% of them singletons. V dropped 5 bases and J dropped 7 bases, with 14 bases sitting between them. This CDR3 contains 14 residues. CDR1 is SEHNR, CDR2 FQNEAQ, per germline (reference sequence). Each donor was a healthy Caucasian. This sample stems from a study of identical twins. The sample also formed part of further work on yellow fever vaccine responses in identical twins.

The chain links TRBV7-9 to TRBJ1-4, with D maybe TRBD1 (5 bases). This clonotype was sampled from a woman between 18 and 29 years old in good health. What was sequenced was CD8+ T cells sorted from blood. CDR3 region: CASSDLGGGEKLFF. In DNA, the CDR3 is TGTGCCAGCAGCGATCTGGGTGGGGGTGAAAAACTGTTTTTT.